This T cell receptor (beta chain) was captured by sequencing in a study of blood T cell repertoires in COVID-19. Across the study: There were acute and convalescent COVID-19 samples, and they came from the United States, Italy and Spain.

Produced via immunoSEQ multiplex PCR; TCRdb's table is partial and in-frame only. The data hold a few hundred thousand clones, with approximately 80% observed a single time. The study recruited people aged about 18 to 95 years across under 25 US areas. Recovery among Cohort 3 donors was established by two negative PCRs, clearance, or symptom resolution. The source material was PBMCs or T cells enriched from blood (not recorded which). The TCR sequence derives from a man aged 35-49 years who had recovered from COVID-19.

CDR3 protein: CASEGGGTYNEQFF. For the CDR3, the DNA is TGTGCCAGTGAGGGGGGAGGGACTTACAATGAGCAGTTCTTC. The chain couples TRBV19 to TRBJ2-1; the D gene is possibly TRBD2 (7 bases). With 8 bases removed from V and 4 bases from J, the gap between germline ends came to 15 bases. Germline CDR1 is LNHDA and CDR2 is SQIVND (reference sequence). The CDR3 is 14 residues long.